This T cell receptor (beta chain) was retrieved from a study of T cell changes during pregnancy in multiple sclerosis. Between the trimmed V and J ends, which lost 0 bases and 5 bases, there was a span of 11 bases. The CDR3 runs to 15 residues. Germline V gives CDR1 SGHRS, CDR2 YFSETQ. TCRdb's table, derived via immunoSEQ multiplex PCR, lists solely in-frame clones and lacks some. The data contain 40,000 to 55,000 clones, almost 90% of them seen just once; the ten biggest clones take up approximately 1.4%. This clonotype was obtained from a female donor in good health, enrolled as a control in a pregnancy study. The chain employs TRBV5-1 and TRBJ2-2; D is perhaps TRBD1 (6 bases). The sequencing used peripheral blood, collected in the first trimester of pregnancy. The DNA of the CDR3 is TGCGCCAGCAGCTTGGCCCTGGGGGCGACCGGGGAGCTGTTTTTT. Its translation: CASSLALGATGELFF.